The text below deals with one TCR beta chain. The antigen is not known. This record comes from a study of cytomegalovirus exposure and HLA in healthy donors. Study-level findings and limits: Among TCR beta chains, those listed as cytomegalovirus-associated numbered about 160. It was reported that TCR beta sequences correctly inferred the HLA-A and HLA-B alleles for most subjects.

PCR amplification relied on 60 Vbeta primers (plus 13 Jbeta primers). The repertoire was sequenced with immunoSEQ multiplex PCR; TCRdb's copy has only in-frame clones and lacks some. The sample carries some 200,000 clones, 70% to 80% recorded once. With 0 bases removed from V and 0 bases from J, the gap between germline ends came to 7 bases. The CDR3 covers 15 residues. The germline gives CDR1 WNHNN, CDR2 SYGVQD (reference sequence). This TCR was sampled from a girl aged 5-17 years in good health and CMV-seropositive. This sequence joins TRBV10-1 and TRBJ2-3, with D tentatively TRBD1 (5 bases). The sequencing input was PBMCs. DNA of the CDR3: TGCGCCAGCAGTGAGTCGGCAGGGAGCACAGATACGCAGTATTTT. Translating gives CASSESAGSTDTQYF.